Sequencing of this TCR beta chain was carried out in a study of T cells after somatic rescue of genetic block. TCRdb's table, derived via immunoSEQ multiplex PCR, lists solely in-frame clones and lacks some. The sample includes roughly 120,000 clones, just over 90% of them seen just once. Germline loops: CDR1 SGHDT, CDR2 YYEEEE. The CDR3 is 13 amino acids. Trimming at V came to 4 bases and at J to 8 bases, leaving 4 bases not matched to a gene. This sequence originates from a woman aged 18-29 years. V gene TRBV5-6 combines with J gene TRBJ2-1, with 9 bases aligning to TRBD1. Sequencing was carried out using peripheral blood mononuclear cells (PBMCs). The DNA for the CDR3 is TGTGCCAGCAGCGGACAGGGGAACTATGAGCAGTTCTTC. It yields the protein CASSGQGNYEQFF.